The clone carrying this T cell receptor (beta chain) was detected many times. Antigen: not known. The data are from a study of neurological immune-mediated disorders. This CDR3 is built from 14 residues. J lost 1 base, V lost 6 bases, and 5 bases had no gene match. The V gene's germline CDR1 is DFQATT and CDR2 SNEGSKA (reference sequence). Regarding the study as a whole: Clinical features showed no association with the multiple sclerosis repertoire cluster, and MRI features showed none either. Phylogenetically, 18 of 34 multiple sclerosis patients' repertoires fell into one related-CDR3 cluster, a possible signature.

With 10-nucleotide random UMIs, 5'RACE was used to make the cDNA. TCRdb re-called the 5' RACE reads through MiXCR, storing one row per CDR3 protein. The data show roughly 90,000 distinct CDR3 sequences, roughly 3.5% seen once. The TCR originated in a woman aged 45-65 years with multiple sclerosis. The chain joins TRBV20-1 to TRBJ2-7, with TRBD2 matching 11 bases. Sequencing was done on a sample of PBMCs. Written as DNA, the CDR3 is TGCAGTGCCGGGCTAGCGGGGGGTTCCTACGAGCAGTACTTC. Amino acids: CSAGLAGGSYEQYF.